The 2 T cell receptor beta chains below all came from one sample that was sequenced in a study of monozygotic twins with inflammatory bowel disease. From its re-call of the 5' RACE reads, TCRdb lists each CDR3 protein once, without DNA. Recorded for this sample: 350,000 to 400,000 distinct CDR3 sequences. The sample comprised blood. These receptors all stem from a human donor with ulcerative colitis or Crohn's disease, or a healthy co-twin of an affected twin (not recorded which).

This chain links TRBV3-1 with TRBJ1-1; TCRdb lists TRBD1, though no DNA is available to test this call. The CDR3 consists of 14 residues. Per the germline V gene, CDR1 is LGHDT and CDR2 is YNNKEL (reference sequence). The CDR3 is CASSQRTGIGEAFF.

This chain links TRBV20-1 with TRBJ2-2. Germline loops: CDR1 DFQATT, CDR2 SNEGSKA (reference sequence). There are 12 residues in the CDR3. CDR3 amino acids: CSAFTGPGELFF.